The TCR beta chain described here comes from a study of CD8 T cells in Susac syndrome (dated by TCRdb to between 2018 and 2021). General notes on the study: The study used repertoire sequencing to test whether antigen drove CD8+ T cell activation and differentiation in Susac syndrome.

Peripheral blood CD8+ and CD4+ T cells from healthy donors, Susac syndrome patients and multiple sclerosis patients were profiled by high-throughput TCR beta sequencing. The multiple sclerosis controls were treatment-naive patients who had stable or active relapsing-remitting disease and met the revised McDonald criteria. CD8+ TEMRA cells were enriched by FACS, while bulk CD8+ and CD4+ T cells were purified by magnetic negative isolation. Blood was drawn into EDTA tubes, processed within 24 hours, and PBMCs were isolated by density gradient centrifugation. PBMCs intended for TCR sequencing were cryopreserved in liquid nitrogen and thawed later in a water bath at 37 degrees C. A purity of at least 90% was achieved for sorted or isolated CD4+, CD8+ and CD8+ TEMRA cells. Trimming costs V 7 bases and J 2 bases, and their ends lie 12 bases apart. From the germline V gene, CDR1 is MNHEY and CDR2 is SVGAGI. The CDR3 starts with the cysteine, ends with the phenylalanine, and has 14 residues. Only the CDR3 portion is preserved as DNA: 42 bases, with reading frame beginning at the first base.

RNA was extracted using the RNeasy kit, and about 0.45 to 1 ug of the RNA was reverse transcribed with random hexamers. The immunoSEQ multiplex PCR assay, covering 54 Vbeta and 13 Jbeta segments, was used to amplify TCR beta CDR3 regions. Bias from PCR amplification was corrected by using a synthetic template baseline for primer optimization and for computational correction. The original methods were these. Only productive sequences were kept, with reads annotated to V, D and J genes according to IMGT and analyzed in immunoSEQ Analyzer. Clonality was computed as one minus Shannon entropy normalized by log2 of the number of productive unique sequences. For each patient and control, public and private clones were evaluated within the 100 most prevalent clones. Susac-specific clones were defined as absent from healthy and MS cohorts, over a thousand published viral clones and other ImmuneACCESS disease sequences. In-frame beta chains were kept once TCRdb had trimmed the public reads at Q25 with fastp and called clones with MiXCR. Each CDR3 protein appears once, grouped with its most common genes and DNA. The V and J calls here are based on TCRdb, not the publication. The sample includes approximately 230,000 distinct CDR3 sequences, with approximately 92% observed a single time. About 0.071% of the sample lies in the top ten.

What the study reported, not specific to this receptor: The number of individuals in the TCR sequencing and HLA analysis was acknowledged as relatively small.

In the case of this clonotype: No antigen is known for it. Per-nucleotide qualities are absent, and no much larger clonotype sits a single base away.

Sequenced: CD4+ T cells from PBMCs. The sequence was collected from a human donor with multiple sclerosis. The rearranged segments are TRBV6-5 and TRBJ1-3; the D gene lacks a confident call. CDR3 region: CASISLTPGNTIYF. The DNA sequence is TGTGCCAGCATAAGTCTGACCCCTGGAAACACCATATATTTT.